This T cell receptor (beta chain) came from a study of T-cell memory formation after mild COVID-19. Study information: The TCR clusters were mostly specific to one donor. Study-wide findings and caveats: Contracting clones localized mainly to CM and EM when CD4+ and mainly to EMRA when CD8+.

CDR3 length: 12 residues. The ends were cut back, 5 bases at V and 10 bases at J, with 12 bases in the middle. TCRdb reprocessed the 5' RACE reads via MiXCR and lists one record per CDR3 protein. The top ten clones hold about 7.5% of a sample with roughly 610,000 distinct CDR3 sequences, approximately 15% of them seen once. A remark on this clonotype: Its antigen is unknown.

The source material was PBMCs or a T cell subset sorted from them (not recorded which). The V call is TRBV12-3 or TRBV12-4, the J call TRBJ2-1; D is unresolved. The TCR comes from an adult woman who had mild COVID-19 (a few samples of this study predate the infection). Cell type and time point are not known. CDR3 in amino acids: CASSPVSSEQFF. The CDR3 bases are TGTGCCAGCAGTCCAGTCAGCTCGGAGCAGTTCTTC.